What follows describes a single TCR beta chain. The data originate from a study of blood T cell repertoires in COVID-19. In germline, CDR1 is KGHDR, CDR2 SFDVKD. V dropped 3 bases and J dropped 4; count of bases not matched to a gene: 8. CDR3 length equals 16 residues. Assay: immunoSEQ multiplex PCR; the TCRdb copy retains only in-frame clones and omits some. The table lists 200,000 to 250,000 clones, more than 75% of them singletons, with about 3% in the top ten. The sample consisted of peripheral blood. The sequence derives from a man aged 50-59 years who had recovered from COVID-19. The chain uses TRBV24-1 and TRBJ2-3, with 8 nucleotides matching TRBD2. CDR3 in amino acids: CATSDNSGRSADTQYF. The CDR3 DNA sequence: TGTGCCACCAGTGATAACAGCGGGAGAAGCGCAGATACGCAGTATTTT.